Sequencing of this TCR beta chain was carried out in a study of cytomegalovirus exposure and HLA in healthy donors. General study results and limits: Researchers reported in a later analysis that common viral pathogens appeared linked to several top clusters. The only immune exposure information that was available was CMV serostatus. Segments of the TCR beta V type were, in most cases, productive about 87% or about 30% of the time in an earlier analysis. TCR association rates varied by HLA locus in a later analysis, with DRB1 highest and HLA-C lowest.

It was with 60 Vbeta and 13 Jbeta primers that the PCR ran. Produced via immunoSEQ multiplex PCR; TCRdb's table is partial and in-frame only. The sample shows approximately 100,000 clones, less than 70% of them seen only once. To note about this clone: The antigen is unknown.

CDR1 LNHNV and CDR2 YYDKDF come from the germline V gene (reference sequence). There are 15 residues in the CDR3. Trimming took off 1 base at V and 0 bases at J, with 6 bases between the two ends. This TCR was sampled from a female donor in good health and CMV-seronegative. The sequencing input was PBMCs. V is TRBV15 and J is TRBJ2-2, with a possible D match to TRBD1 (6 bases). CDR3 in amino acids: CATSRGTANTGELFF. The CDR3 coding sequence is TGTGCCACCAGCAGAGGGACAGCGAACACCGGGGAGCTGTTTTTT. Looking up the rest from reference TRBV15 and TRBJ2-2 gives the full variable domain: DAMVIQNPRYQVTQFGKPVTLSCSQTLNHNVMYWYQQKSSQAPKLLFHYYDKDFNNEADTPDNFQSRRPNTSFCFLDIRSPGLGDTAMYLCATSRGTANTGELFFGEGSRLTVL.